The next 28 T cell receptor beta chains were all read from a single sample in a study of early T cells in non-severe SARS-CoV-2 infection. TCRdb itself ran the 5' RACE reads through MiXCR, one entry per CDR3 protein. The sample records tens of thousands of distinct CDR3 sequences, 5.3% being singletons. Input material: whole blood. These receptors all come from an adult who was a healthcare worker with PCR-confirmed SARS-CoV-2 infection or an uninfected control (not recorded which).

The chain has TRBV28 and TRBJ1-5, with 8 bases fitting TRBD1. Germline CDR1 and CDR2: MDHEN and SYDVKM. The CDR3 runs 15 residues. V trimming: 5 bases; J trimming: 3 bases; junction bases outside the gene matches: 6. In nucleotides, the CDR3 is TGTGCCAGCAGTCATCGACAGGGGAACAATCAGCCCCAGCATTTT. Amino acid sequence: CASSHRQGNNQPQHF.

This clonotype was seen repeatedly, ten times or more. The rearrangement uses TRBV20-1 and TRBJ2-7, with 8 bases identical to TRBD2. CDR3 length: 16 residues. Trimming cost V 0 bases and J 3 bases; bases outside gene matches: 10. In germline, CDR1 is DFQATT, CDR2 SNEGSKA (reference sequence). The CDR3 bases are TGCAGTGCTAGAGATCGAGAGCGGGAGATAGGCTACGAGCAGTACTTC. Encoded protein: CSARDREREIGYEQYF.

This clonotype was observed at least ten times. V is TRBV2 and J is TRBJ2-5; 7 bases map to TRBD1. The CDR3 runs to 16 residues. CDR1 and CDR2 from the germline V gene are SNHLY and FYNNEI. Unmatched junction bases numbered 7, after V lost 1 base and J lost 2 bases. The chain's CDR3 is CASSEGTGVIQETQYF. CDR3 nucleotides: TGTGCCAGCAGTGAAGGAACAGGGGTAATACAAGAGACCCAGTACTTC.

The chain employs TRBV6-5 and TRBJ2-7; D is unresolved. Germline CDR1 MNHEY, CDR2 SVGAGI. The CDR3 contains 16 residues. Trimming removed 0 bases at V and 3 bases at J, with 15 bases between. This CDR3 is CASSYSRLDPLYEQYF. DNA of the CDR3: TGTGCCAGCAGTTACTCGAGGCTAGACCCGCTCTACGAGCAGTACTTC.

This rearrangement joins TRBV6-6 to TRBJ2-2; 7 bases fit TRBD1. The CDR3 has 18 amino acids. CDR1 is MNHNY and CDR2 is SVGAGI in the germline V gene (reference sequence). Germline trimming cut 0 bases from V and 0 bases from J; bases unmatched to any gene: 7. Written as DNA, the CDR3 is TGTGCCAGCAGTTACTCGGGGTTGGGGACAGCGAACACCGGGGAGCTGTTTTTT. Translated: CASSYSGLGTANTGELFF.

This chain connects TRBV29-1 to TRBJ2-2; 7 nucleotides agree with TRBD1. Germline V gives CDR1 SQVTM, CDR2 ANQGSEA. CDR3 length: 14 residues. The J segment lost 4 bases and the V segment lost 2 bases, leaving 4 bases of the junction unmatched. CDR3: CSVEMQGVTGELFF. The CDR3 DNA follows: TGCAGCGTTGAAATGCAGGGGGTCACCGGGGAGCTGTTTTTT.

This clonotype was observed many times. This sequence joins TRBV5-1 and TRBJ2-3; TRBD2 agrees at 8 bases. This CDR3 comprises 16 residues. The germline CDR1 and CDR2 sequences are SGHRS and YFSETQ. V lost 6 bases to trimming and J lost 3 bases; unmatched junction nucleotides: 12. CDR3 sequence: CASNRDTSGFTDTQYF. CDR3 nucleotide sequence: TGCGCCAGCAACAGGGACACTAGCGGTTTTACAGATACGCAGTATTTT.

This clonotype was counted ten times or more. This rearrangement joins TRBV6-2 or TRBV6-3 to TRBJ1-2; unclear D gene. CDR1 is MNHEY and CDR2 is SVGEGT in the germline V gene. V dropped 7 bases and J dropped 2 bases, with 14 bases sitting between them. The CDR3 runs 14 residues. CDR3 DNA sequence: TGTGCCAGCAACATAGGTGAAGCAAACTATGGCTACACCTTC. It yields the protein CASNIGEANYGYTF.

In this sample, this clonotype turned up many times. V usage is TRBV11-2 and J usage is TRBJ1-4; 11 bases align to TRBD1. This CDR3 has 14 amino acids. V trimming: 9 bases; J trimming: 7 bases; junction bases outside the gene matches: 7. Looked up from germline, CDR1 is SGHAT and CDR2 is FQNNGV. The CDR3 region is CASQKGTGGEKLFF. The CDR3 coding sequence is TGTGCCAGTCAGAAAGGGACAGGGGGTGAAAAACTGTTTTTT. The variable domain in full, with the rest retrieved from reference TRBV11-2 and TRBJ1-4, is EAGVAQSPRYKIIEKRQSVAFWCNPISGHATLYWYQQILGQGPKLLIQFQNNGVVDDSQLPKDRFSAERLKGVDSTLKIQPAKLEDSAVYLCASQKGTGGEKLFFGSGTQLSVL.

This clonotype was counted many times. The V and J genes are TRBV4-2 and TRBJ1-4, with D unclear. The germline CDR1 and CDR2 sequences are LGHNA and YNFKEQ. This CDR3 is built from 14 residues. V was clipped by 6 bases and J by 0 bases, with 8 bases between them. CDR3 region: CASSSFATNEKLFF. The DNA of the CDR3 is TGTGCCAGCAGTTCATTCGCAACTAATGAAAAACTGTTTTTT.

This clonotype was detected ten times or more. The chain uses TRBV12-2 and TRBJ1-2; TRBD1, the table's D call, was not compared with the DNA. TRBV12-2 is a recognized pseudogene. CDR3 length: 15 residues. The CDR3 here is CASRSGGGGNYGYTF. CDR3 nucleotides: TGTGCAAGTCGCTCCGGTGGGGGTGGTAACTATGGCTACACCTTC.

Many counts were recorded for this clonotype. The chain has TRBV28 and TRBJ2-5; D possibly corresponds to TRBD1 (6 bases). The V end lost 5 bases, the J end lost 2 bases, and 18 bases lay between the germline ends. Germline CDR1 MDHEN, CDR2 SYDVKM. CDR3 length: 16 residues. For the CDR3, the DNA is TGTGCCAGCAGTCCCTCTCCACAGGGCTTGCAAGAGACCCAGTACTTC. As protein: CASSPSPQGLQETQYF.

In this sample, this clonotype turned up many times. This chain uses TRBV20-1 with TRBJ1-1; perhaps TRBD1 as D (5 bases). Germline CDR1 DFQATT, CDR2 SNEGSKA (reference sequence). CDR3 size: 15 residues. V gave up 5 bases and J gave up 0 bases, with 16 bases separating them. The CDR3, as DNA: TGCAGTGCTGCAGCGGGGGGGAACATGAACACTGAAGCTTTCTTT. It is translated as CSAAAGGNMNTEAFF.

This clonotype was seen at least ten times. The gene calls are TRBV5-1 and TRBJ2-5; D is unresolved. V gave up 0 bases and J gave up 1 base, with 1 base separating them. The CDR3 loop spans 12 amino acids. The germline V gene encodes CDR1 SGHRS and CDR2 YFSETQ. CDR3 sequence: CASSLAQETQYF. DNA of the CDR3: TGCGCCAGCAGCTTGGCCCAAGAGACCCAGTACTTC.

This clonotype was detected many times. This chain joins TRBV19 and TRBJ1-2; no clear D. Deletions cut 11 bases from V and 2 bases from J, with 15 bases between. Germline V gene sequence: CDR1 LNHDA, CDR2 SQIVND (reference sequence). This CDR3 spans 13 amino acids. The CDR3 is CASTFVVNYGYTF. The CDR3 nucleotides are TGTGCCTCGACTTTCGTGGTGAACTATGGCTACACCTTC. Variable domain in full (rest from reference TRBV19 and TRBJ1-2): DGGITQSPKYLFRKEGQNVTLSCEQNLNHDAMYWYRQDPGQGLRLIYYSQIVNDFQKGDIAEGYSVSREKKESFPLTVTSAQKNPTAFYLCASTFVVNYGYTFGSGTRLTVV.

Many counts were recorded for this clonotype. The rearrangement links TRBV28 to TRBJ2-7, with D maybe TRBD1 (6 bases). Germline V CDR1 and CDR2: MDHEN, SYDVKM. V was pared by 10 bases and J by 5 bases, with 33 bases between. There are 18 residues in the CDR3. CDR3 region: CATLGSTGIKVFSDEQYF. The CDR3 DNA reads TGTGCCACCCTGGGTAGTACAGGGATTAAGGTATTTAGCGACGAGCAGTACTTC.

This clonotype was counted at least ten times. The J gene is TRBJ1-1, the V gene TRBV25-1; TRBD1 matches 7 bases. V dropped 8 bases and J dropped 3; count of bases not matched to a gene: 9. The CDR3 is made up of 14 amino acids. The germline V gene encodes CDR1 MGHDK and CDR2 SYGVNS. This CDR3 reads CASCRTGEYTEAFF. DNA for the CDR3: TGTGCCAGCTGCCGGACAGGTGAATACACTGAAGCTTTCTTT. Based on the CDR3 plus reference TRBV25-1 and TRBJ1-1, the full variable domain is EADIYQTPRYLVIGTGKKITLECSQTMGHDKMYWYQQDPGMELHLIHYSYGVNSTEKGDLSSESTVSRIRTEHFPLTLESARPSHTSQYLCASCRTGEYTEAFFGQGTRLTVV.

The chain joins TRBV7-2 to TRBJ1-5; the match to TRBD1 covers 11 bases. This CDR3 has 15 amino acids. V lost 5 bases, J lost 4 bases, and 4 bases stayed unmatched. Per germline, CDR1 SGHTA and CDR2 FQGNSA. CDR3 sequence (DNA): TGTGCCAGCAGCCGCGGGACAGGGGGAAATCAGCCCCAGCATTTT. It encodes CASSRGTGGNQPQHF.

Many counts were recorded for this clonotype. The chain uses TRBV7-8 and TRBJ2-2; D not resolved. Germline CDR1 is SGHVS and CDR2 is FQNEAQ. With 5 bases removed from V and 6 bases from J, the gap between germline ends came to 7 bases. CDR3 size: 12 residues. The CDR3 nucleotides are TGTGCCAGCAGCCTCAGAGCCGGGGAGCTGTTTTTT. This encodes CASSLRAGELFF.

There are many counts of this clonotype. V is TRBV7-8 and J is TRBJ1-6, with 7 bases that match TRBD1. The V and J ends lost 2 bases and 5 bases, in that order; junction bases with no gene match: 6. Germline V lookup: CDR1 SGHVS, CDR2 FQNEAQ. The CDR3 consists of 16 residues. The CDR3 here is CASSLLAGGNNSPLHF. In DNA, the CDR3 is TGTGCCAGCAGCTTATTGGCAGGGGGAAATAATTCACCCCTCCACTTT.

This clonotype has at least ten counts. This chain connects TRBV20-1 to TRBJ2-7; D not resolved. Trimming shortened V by 5 bases and J by 5 bases, and 10 bases separated the two germline ends. The CDR3 has 11 residues. Germline lookup yields CDR1 DFQATT and CDR2 SNEGSKA (reference sequence). DNA for the CDR3: TGCAGTGCTCCTCATGTGGACGAGCAGTACTTC. Amino acids: CSAPHVDEQYF.

This sequence joins TRBV12-3 or TRBV12-4 and TRBJ1-1, with D unresolved. This CDR3 contains 14 residues. V lost 3 bases and J lost 0, with 8 bases in between. Here the CDR3 DNA reads TGTGCCAGCAGTTTGGCAGATTTGAACACTGAAGCTTTCTTT. It translates to CASSLADLNTEAFF.

This clonotype was counted many times. The chain couples TRBV20-1 to TRBJ1-5; tentatively, D is TRBD1 (5 bases). The V gene lost 5 bases and the J gene lost 3 bases, with 11 bases spanning the gap. The CDR3 has 13 amino acids. The germline CDR1 and CDR2 sequences are DFQATT and SNEGSKA (reference sequence). CDR3 amino acids: CSAGAGLNQPQHF. In DNA, the CDR3 is TGCAGTGCTGGGGCGGGGCTCAATCAGCCCCAGCATTTT.

This clonotype was recorded many times. CDR3 DNA sequence: TGTGCCAGCAGTTTTACTAGCGGGAGTGGAAATGAGCAGTTCTTC. This sequence encodes CASSFTSGSGNEQFF. V is TRBV6-4 and J is TRBJ2-1; 11 bases agree with TRBD2. The J segment lost 7 bases and the V segment lost 5 bases, leaving 7 bases of the junction unmatched. This CDR3 region has 15 residues. Per germline, CDR1 MRHNA and CDR2 SNTAGT.

The sample holds many counts of this clonotype. The V and J genes are TRBV6-2 or TRBV6-3 and TRBJ1-5; D is uncertain. Germline V gene data show CDR1 as MNHEY and CDR2 as SVGEGT. Deletions cut 6 bases from V and 7 bases from J, with 22 bases between. The CDR3 has 16 amino acids. CDR3: CASRDLAVEQGQPQHF. The CDR3 coding sequence is TGTGCCAGCAGGGATCTGGCAGTAGAACAAGGGCAGCCCCAGCATTTT.

Many counts were recorded for this clonotype. The chain recombines TRBV5-4 with TRBJ2-2; the D gene is possibly TRBD2 (6 bases). Germline CDR1 is SGHNT and CDR2 is YYREEE (reference sequence). The CDR3 sequence is 16 residues long. V was shortened by 4 bases and J by 5 bases, with 18 bases between the two germline ends. The CDR3 DNA reads TGTGCCAGCAGCCAGGGACTTCCCCACCAAACCGGGGAGCTGTTTTTT. Its protein product is CASSQGLPHQTGELFF.

This clonotype has more than one count but fewer than ten. The chain carries TRBV9 and TRBJ1-1; 9 bases map to TRBD1. V lost 3 bases, J lost 5 bases, and 8 bases stayed unmatched. The CDR3 runs to 15 residues. Germline V gene lookup returns CDR1 SGDLS and CDR2 YYNGEE. Written as DNA, the CDR3 is TGTGCCAGCAGCGAAGAGACAGGGGGGAAGACTGAAGCTTTCTTT. Translating it yields CASSEETGGKTEAFF. Based on the CDR3 plus reference TRBV9 and TRBJ1-1, the full variable domain is DSGVTQTPKHLITATGQRVTLRCSPRSGDLSVYWYQQSLDQGLQFLIQYYNGEERAKGNILERFSAQQFPDLHSELNLSSLELGDSALYFCASSEETGGKTEAFFGQGTRLTVV.

Only a few counts were recorded for this clonotype. The chain recombines TRBV28 with TRBJ2-1; the D is unclear. The CDR3 runs 13 residues. The germline V and J ends were trimmed by 5 bases and 7 bases, with 12 bases remaining between them. CDR1 and CDR2 from the germline V gene are MDHEN and SYDVKM. CDR3 region: CASSLSTQNEQFF. DNA for the CDR3: TGTGCCAGCAGTCTTTCCACCCAAAATGAGCAGTTCTTC. Complete variable domain (other parts from reference TRBV28 and TRBJ2-1): DVKVTQSSRYLVKRTGEKVFLECVQDMDHENMFWYRQDPGLGLRLIYFSYDVKMKEKGDIPEGYSVSREKKERFSLILESASTNQTSMYLCASSLSTQNEQFFGPGTRLTVL.